This T cell receptor beta chain was recorded in a study of identifying expanded T cells in peripheral blood (dated by TCRdb to between 2017 and 2020). At the level of the whole study: Separate aliquots of the same genomic DNA pool were sequenced to produce technical replicates, and four replicates were compared in pairs.

The immunoSEQ Assay, which relies on bias-controlled multiplex PCR amplification of genomic DNA, was used to profile TCRbeta CDR3 regions. Turning to the authors' computational methods: The absolute abundance of each unique TCRbeta CDR3 region was quantified after sequences were collapsed and filtered. Differential abundance was tested with a binomial (Fisher-equivalent) model and with a beta-binomial model adding time-dependent variance fitted from healthy donors. Clones with fewer than 5 combined templates were excluded, and clones with Benjamini-Hochberg FDR below 0.01 were called differentially abundant. In the beta-binomial model, variance was expressed as a function of the total template count across the two samples, in the form v = (b*log(k)+a)^2. Imported from immuneACCESS, the table was reduced by TCRdb to in-frame sequences with V and J called. These copies leave out some clones; in studies compared against another copy, an unresolved V gene accounts for under half, and the cause of the remainder is not known. Clone size and the V and J calls come from that table; the DNA yielded D and trimming. The sample table records tens of thousands of clones; around 87% of these occur just once. In total, the top ten clones hold just over 4.5% of the sample.

Summary of the overall study and its limitations: For all healthy donors, the variance in clone template counts between approximately two-week samples rose significantly as total template count increased. It was expected by the authors that biological variance in healthy repertoires might increase further over much longer intervals, such as months to years. Both the number of clones called differentially abundant and the false-positive rate were significantly reduced by the beta-binomial model across all healthy-donor time intervals. The binomial model flagged around 1.3 differentially abundant clones between technical replicates, compared with about 17 over approximately 2 weeks and 19 over about four weeks.

No immune events, such as infections, were documented for the healthy donors during the collection period. Healthy-donor blood repertoires served as a training cohort to calibrate time-dependent variance in a beta-binomial model of T-cell clone differential abundance. The training cohort included approximately ten healthy donors, of whom 3 were female and 7 were male. Donor ages ranged from about 29 to 65 years, with an average of about 41 years. Obtained from a commercial supplier, whole blood was collected from each healthy donor at three time points set around 13 days apart. For immunosequencing, genomic DNA was extracted from whole blood that had not been sorted. The CDR3 sequence holds 17 residues, the cysteine and phenylalanine included. Only CDR3 DNA remains: 51 bases, in frame from the first base. CDR1 and CDR2, per the germline V gene, are MGHRA and YSYEKL. For this chain, trimming is 1 base at the V end and 4 bases at the J end, and the number of junction bases without a gene match is 7.

As concerns this clone: It has no known antigen specificity. It has no much larger one-base neighbor in the sample; base qualities were not kept.

Sequencing was carried out using blood. This TCR came from a person between 18 and 75 years old in good health. The V and J segments used are TRBV4-1 and TRBJ1-1, with 12 middle bases fitting TRBD1. The DNA sequence is TGCGCCAGCAGCCAAGCGGGGGACAGGGGGCCCGGCACTGAAGCTTTCTTT. The resulting protein is CASSQAGDRGPGTEAFF.